This TCR beta chain was sequenced during a study of blood T cell repertoires in COVID-19. For the study at large: T cells, B-cell-depleted T cells, or PBMCs supplied cDNA or gDNA.

Living in under 30 US areas, the participants were between roughly 18 and 95 years of age. Germline V gives CDR1 LGHNA, CDR2 YNFKEQ. The CDR3 contains 16 residues. V was shortened by 1 base and J by 5 bases, with 15 bases between the two germline ends. Authors' processing steps: Estimated nucleated cell counts came from reference gene primer amplification. Clones were sequenced by immunoSEQ multiplex PCR, and TCRdb holds only the in-frame ones, with some missing. V, J and clone size are taken as reported in that table, and D and trimming were inferred from the DNA itself. Among approximately 330,000 clones listed, roughly 90% were seen once.

The chain employs TRBV4-2 and TRBJ2-1; perhaps TRBD1 as D (6 bases). Sequencing was performed on PBMCs or T cells enriched from blood (not recorded which). This clonotype was sampled from a woman aged 25 to 39 who had recovered from COVID-19. The CDR3: CASSQAHRVKDNEQFF. The CDR3 DNA sequence: TGTGCCAGCAGCCAAGCGCACAGGGTTAAGGACAATGAGCAGTTCTTC.